A selection of T cell receptor beta chains follows, all from one sample in a study of metastatic and nonmetastatic thyroid tumors. TCRdb re-processed the PCR reads through MiXCR. The sample yields 5,000 to 8,000 clones, approximately 33% seen once. Sequencing was carried out using adjacent normal tissue. These receptors originate from a female donor with papillary thyroid cancer or a benign thyroid nodule (not recorded which). Some clones in this sample may be carry-over from other donors' samples. The CDR3 runs from the conserved cysteine through the conserved F or W. A D gene is named only where the DNA matches it firmly. Expanded clones are given a class, and other clones once, few, many or no size at all.

abundance | d_gene | j_gene | v_gene | CDR3aa | CDR3nt
NA | NA | TRBJ2-2 | TRBV2 | CASVRPTNTGELFF | TGTGCCAGCGTAAGACCAACGAACACCGGGGAGCTGTTTTTT
few | NA | TRBJ2-3 | TRBV2 | CASSLVRTARDTQYF | TGTGCCAGCAGCTTAGTCCGGACAGCGCGGGATACGCAGTATTTT
few | TRBD2 | TRBJ2-7 | TRBV6-2/TRBV6-3 | CASTTPRTSGAYEQYF | TGTGCCAGCACCACGCCCCGGACTAGCGGGGCCTACGAGCAGTACTTC
few | NA | TRBJ1-1 | TRBV27 | CASSLSRMGGGTEAFF | TGTGCCAGCAGTTTATCGCGAATGGGGGGTGGCACTGAAGCTTTCTTT
many | NA | TRBJ1-1 | TRBV2 | CASSLTREIGVYTEAFF | TGTGCCAGCAGTTTAACTCGGGAAATTGGGGTGTACACTGAAGCTTTCTTT
few | NA | TRBJ2-7 | TRBV6-5 | CASSSGSSSYEQYF | TGTGCCAGCAGTTCGGGCAGTTCAAGCTACGAGCAGTACTTC
few | NA | TRBJ2-2 | TRBV29-1 | CSVGSSNTGELFF | TGCAGCGTTGGGAGTTCGAACACCGGGGAGCTGTTTTTT
few | TRBD1 | TRBJ1-5 | TRBV28 | CASSRTGEANQPQHF | TGTGCCAGCAGCCGAACAGGGGAGGCCAATCAGCCCCAGCATTTT
NA | TRBD2 | TRBJ2-7 | TRBV20-1 | CSARDQAGADEQYF | TGCAGTGCTAGAGATCAAGCGGGAGCTGACGAGCAGTACTTC
NA | NA | TRBJ1-1 | TRBV7-2 | CASSHQGRTEAFF | TGTGCCAGCAGCCATCAGGGGAGGACTGAAGCTTTCTTT
NA | TRBD2 | TRBJ2-1 | TRBV12-3/TRBV12-4 | CDSSPICSGSEEQFF | TGTGACAGCAGCCCAATATGTAGCGGGAGTGAAGAGCAGTTCTTC
NA | NA | TRBJ1-2 | TRBV12-3/TRBV12-4 | CASSLPGARDYGYTF | TGTGCCAGCAGTTTACCCGGGGCGCGGGACTATGGCTACACCTTC
NA | TRBD2 | TRBJ2-7 | TRBV5-1 | CASSLDGRSEQHF | TGCGCCAGCAGCTTGGACGGGAGGAGCGAGCAGCACTTC
few | NA | TRBJ1-1 | TRBV12-3/TRBV12-4 | CASRLQGNTEAFF | TGTGCCAGCAGATTACAGGGTAACACTGAAGCTTTCTTT
few | NA | TRBJ2-5 | TRBV7-9 | CASSWRGGTQYF | TGTGCCAGCAGCTGGAGGGGTGGTACCCAGTACTTC
NA | NA | TRBJ2-7 | TRBV6-2/TRBV6-3 | CASGVSGEQYF | TGTGCCAGCGGCGTATCGGGGGAGCAGTACTTC
NA | TRBD1 | TRBJ1-4 | TRBV5-1 | CASGPGTGEVEKLFF | TGCGCCAGCGGACCAGGGACAGGGGAGGTTGAAAAACTGTTTTTT
few | NA | TRBJ1-6 | TRBV7-9 | CASSSNVSPLHF | TGTGCCAGCAGCTCTAACGTCTCACCCCTCCACTTT
few | TRBD1 | TRBJ1-2 | TRBV6-1 | CASRVQGQGTYGYTF | TGTGCCAGCAGGGTACAGGGACAGGGGACCTATGGCTACACCTTC
NA | NA | TRBJ1-6 | TRBV30 | CAWRDITLNNSPLHF | TGTGCCTGGAGGGATATTACACTGAATAATTCACCCCTCCACTTT
NA | NA | TRBJ1-1 | TRBV7-2 | CASSLPRKNTEAFF | TGTGCCAGCAGCTTACCCAGAAAGAACACTGAAGCTTTCTTT
few | NA | TRBJ1-2 | TRBV28 | CASSLAGSYGYTF | TGTGCCAGCAGTTTGGCAGGGAGCTATGGCTACACCTTC
few | TRBD2 | TRBJ2-1 | TRBV24-1 | CATSGSGTTFYNEQFF | TGTGCCACCAGTGGAAGCGGGACCACCTTCTACAATGAGCAGTTCTTC
NA | TRBD1 | TRBJ2-1 | TRBV11-2 | CASSSYGGYRGYEQFF | TGTGCCAGCAGCTCCTATGGGGGTTACAGGGGATATGAGCAGTTCTTC
NA | NA | TRBJ2-5 | TRBV4-1 | CASSQDGRRETQYF | TGCGCCAGCAGCCAAGACGGGCGGAGGGAGACCCAGTACTTC
NA | NA | TRBJ2-1 | TRBV6-2/TRBV6-3 | CATEGGTLMNNEQFF | TGTGCCACCGAGGGAGGGACACTGATGAACAATGAGCAGTTCTTC
NA | NA | TRBJ2-1 | TRBV27 | CASLTGSNYNEQFF | TGTGCCAGCCTAACAGGGTCAAACTACAATGAGCAGTTCTTC
NA | NA | TRBJ2-5 | TRBV18 | CASSPDRAGRETQYF | TGTGCCAGCTCACCAGATCGGGCCGGCCGGGAGACCCAGTACTTC
NA | NA | TRBJ2-7 | TRBV7-2 | CASSVAVPPDEQYF | TGTGCCAGCAGCGTAGCCGTGCCGCCGGACGAGCAGTACTTC
NA | TRBD2 | TRBJ2-5 | TRBV27 | CASSFPTSGGMEETQYF | TGTGCCAGCAGTTTCCCGACTAGCGGGGGAATGGAAGAGACCCAGTACTTC
large | TRBD1 | TRBJ1-1 | TRBV5-1 | CASSPGTGNTEAFF | TGCGCCAGCAGCCCAGGGACAGGGAACACTGAAGCTTTCTTT
NA | TRBD1 | TRBJ1-1 | TRBV3-1 | CASTRRMGTGEGTEAFF | TGTGCCAGCACCCGAAGAATGGGGACAGGGGAAGGAACTGAAGCTTTCTTT
NA | NA | TRBJ2-5 | TRBV5-1 | CASSLEDVQETQYF | TGCGCCAGCAGCTTGGAGGACGTCCAAGAGACCCAGTACTTC
few | NA | TRBJ2-7 | TRBV6-5 | CASSYGASYEQYF | TGTGCCAGCAGTTATGGGGCCTCCTACGAGCAGTACTTC
NA | TRBD1 | TRBJ2-3 | TRBV20-1 | CSATGTGSTDTQYF | TGCAGTGCTACCGGGACAGGGAGCACAGATACGCAGTATTTT
many | TRBD2 | TRBJ2-5 | TRBV25-1 | CASSSGGKTQYF | TGTGCCAGCAGTAGCGGGGGGAAGACCCAGTACTTC
NA | TRBD2 | TRBJ2-3 | TRBV10-1 | CASSEPAGGKDTQYF | TGCGCCAGCAGTGAGCCCGCGGGGGGGAAAGATACGCAGTATTTT
NA | TRBD1 | TRBJ1-4 | TRBV28 | CASSSSTGGNEKLFF | TGTGCCAGCAGTTCCTCGACAGGGGGGAATGAAAAACTGTTTTTT
NA | NA | TRBJ2-2 | TRBV2 | CARSLQTGLNTGELFF | TGTGCCAGATCTCTCCAAACAGGACTGAACACCGGGGAGCTGTTTTTT
NA | NA | TRBJ1-1 | TRBV5-1 | CASSLDFTPNTEAFF | TGCGCCAGCAGCTTGGACTTTACTCCGAACACTGAAGCTTTCTTT